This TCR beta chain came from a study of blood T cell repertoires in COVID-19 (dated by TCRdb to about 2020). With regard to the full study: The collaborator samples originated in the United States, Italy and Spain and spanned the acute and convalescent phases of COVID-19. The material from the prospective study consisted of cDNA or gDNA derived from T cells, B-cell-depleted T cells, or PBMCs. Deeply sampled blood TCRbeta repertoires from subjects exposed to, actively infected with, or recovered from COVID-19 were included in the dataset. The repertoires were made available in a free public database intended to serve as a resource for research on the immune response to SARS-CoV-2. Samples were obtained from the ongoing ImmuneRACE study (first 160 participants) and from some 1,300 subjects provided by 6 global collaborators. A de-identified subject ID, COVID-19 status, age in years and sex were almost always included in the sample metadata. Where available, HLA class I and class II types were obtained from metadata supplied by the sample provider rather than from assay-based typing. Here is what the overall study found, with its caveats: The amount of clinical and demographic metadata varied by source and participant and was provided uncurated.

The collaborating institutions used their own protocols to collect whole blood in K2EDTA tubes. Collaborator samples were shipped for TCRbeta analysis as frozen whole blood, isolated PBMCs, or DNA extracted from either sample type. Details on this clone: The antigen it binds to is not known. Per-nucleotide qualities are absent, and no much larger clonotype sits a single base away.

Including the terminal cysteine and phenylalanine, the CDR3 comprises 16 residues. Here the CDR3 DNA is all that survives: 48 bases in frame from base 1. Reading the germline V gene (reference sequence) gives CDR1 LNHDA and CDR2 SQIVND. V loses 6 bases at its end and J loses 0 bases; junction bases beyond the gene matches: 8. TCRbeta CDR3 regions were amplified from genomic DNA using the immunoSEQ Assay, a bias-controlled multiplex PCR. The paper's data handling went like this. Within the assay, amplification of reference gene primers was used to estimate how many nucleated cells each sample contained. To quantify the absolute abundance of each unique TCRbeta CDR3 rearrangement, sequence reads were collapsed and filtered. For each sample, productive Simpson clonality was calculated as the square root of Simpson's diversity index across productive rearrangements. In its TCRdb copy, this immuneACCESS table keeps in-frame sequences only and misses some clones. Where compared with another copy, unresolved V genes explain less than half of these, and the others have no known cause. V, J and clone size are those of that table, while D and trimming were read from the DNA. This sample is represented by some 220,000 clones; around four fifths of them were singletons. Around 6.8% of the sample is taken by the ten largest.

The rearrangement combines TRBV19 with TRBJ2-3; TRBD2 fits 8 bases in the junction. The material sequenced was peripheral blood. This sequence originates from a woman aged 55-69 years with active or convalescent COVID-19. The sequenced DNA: TGTGCCAGTAGACCCCATCGGGGGGGGAGCACAGATACGCAGTATTTT. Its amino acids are CASRPHRGGSTDTQYF. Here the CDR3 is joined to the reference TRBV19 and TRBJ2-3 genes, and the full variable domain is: DGGITQSPKYLFRKEGQNVTLSCEQNLNHDAMYWYRQDPGQGLRLIYYSQIVNDFQKGDIAEGYSVSREKKESFPLTVTSAQKNPTAFYLCASRPHRGGSTDTQYFGPGTRLTVL.